This entry is about one T cell receptor beta chain. The sample belongs to a study of blood T cell repertoires in COVID-19. Turning to the study itself: PBMCs, B-cell-depleted T cells, or T cells provided the cDNA or gDNA that made up the material.

Only in-frame clones appear in the TCRdb table, and some are missing; sequencing was by immunoSEQ multiplex PCR. The sample yields a few hundred thousand clones, around nine tenths seen once. This CDR3 region has 17 residues. J was trimmed by 8 bases and V by 0 bases; bases with no gene match: 13. CDR1 and CDR2 (germline): SGHDT, YYEEEE. V and J are TRBV5-6 and TRBJ2-1; 8 nucleotides agree with TRBD2. The TCR was taken from a woman younger than 45 with COVID-19, enrolled during active disease. The source material was peripheral blood. Here the CDR3 reads CASSLVGGTRSRHEQFF. In nucleotides, the CDR3 is TGTGCCAGCAGCTTGGTAGGTGGGACTAGATCCAGGCATGAGCAGTTCTTC. The whole variable domain, remainder taken from reference TRBV5-6 and TRBJ2-1, is DAGVTQSPTHLIKTRGQQVTLRCSPKSGHDTVSWYQQALGQGPQFIFQYYEEEERQRGNFPDRFSGHQFPNYSSELNVNALLLGDSALYLCASSLVGGTRSRHEQFFGPGTRLTVL.